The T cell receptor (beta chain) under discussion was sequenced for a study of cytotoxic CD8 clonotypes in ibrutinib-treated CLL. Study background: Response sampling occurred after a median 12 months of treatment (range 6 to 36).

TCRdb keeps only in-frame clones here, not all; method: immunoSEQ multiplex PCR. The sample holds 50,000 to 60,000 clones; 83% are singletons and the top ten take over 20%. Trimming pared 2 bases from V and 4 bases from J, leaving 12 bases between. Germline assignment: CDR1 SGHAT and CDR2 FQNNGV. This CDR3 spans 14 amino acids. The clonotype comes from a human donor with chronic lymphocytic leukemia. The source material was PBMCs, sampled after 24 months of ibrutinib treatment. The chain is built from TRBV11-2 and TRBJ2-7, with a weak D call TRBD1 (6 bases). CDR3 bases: TGTGCCAGCAGCTTACCACAGGGTTGGTACGAGCAGTACTTC. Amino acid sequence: CASSLPQGWYEQYF.